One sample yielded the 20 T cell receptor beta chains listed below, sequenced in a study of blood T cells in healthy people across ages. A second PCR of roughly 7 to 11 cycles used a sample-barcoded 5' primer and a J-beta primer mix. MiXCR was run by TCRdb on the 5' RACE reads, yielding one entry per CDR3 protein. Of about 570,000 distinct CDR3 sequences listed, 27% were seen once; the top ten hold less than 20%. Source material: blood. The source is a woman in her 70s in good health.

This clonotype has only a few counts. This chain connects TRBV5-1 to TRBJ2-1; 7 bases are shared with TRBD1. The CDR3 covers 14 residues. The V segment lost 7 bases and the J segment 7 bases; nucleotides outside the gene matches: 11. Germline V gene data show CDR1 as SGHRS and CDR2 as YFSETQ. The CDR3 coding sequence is TGCGCCAGCCAAATAACGGCAGGGGGTAATGAGCAGTTCTTC. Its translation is CASQITAGGNEQFF.

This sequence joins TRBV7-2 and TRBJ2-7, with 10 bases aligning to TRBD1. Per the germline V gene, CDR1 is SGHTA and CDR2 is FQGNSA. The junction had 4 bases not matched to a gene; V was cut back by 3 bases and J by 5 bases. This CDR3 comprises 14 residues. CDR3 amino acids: CASSFPGQGNEQYF. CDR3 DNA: TGTGCCAGCAGCTTTCCGGGACAGGGGAACGAGCAGTACTTC.

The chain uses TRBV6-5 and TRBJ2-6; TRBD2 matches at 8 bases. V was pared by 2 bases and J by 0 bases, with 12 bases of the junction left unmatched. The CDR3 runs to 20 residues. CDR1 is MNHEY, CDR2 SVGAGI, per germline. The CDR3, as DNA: TGTGCCAGCAGTTACGGGTCAGGTAGCGGGGTTTACTCTGGGGCCAACGTCCTGACTTTC. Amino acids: CASSYGSGSGVYSGANVLTF.

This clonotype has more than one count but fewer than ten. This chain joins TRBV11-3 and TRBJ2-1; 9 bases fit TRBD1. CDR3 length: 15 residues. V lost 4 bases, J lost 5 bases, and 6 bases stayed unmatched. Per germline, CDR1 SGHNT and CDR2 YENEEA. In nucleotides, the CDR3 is TGTGCCAGCAGCTCACAGGGGGCGCAGAACAATGAGCAGTTCTTC. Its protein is CASSSQGAQNNEQFF.

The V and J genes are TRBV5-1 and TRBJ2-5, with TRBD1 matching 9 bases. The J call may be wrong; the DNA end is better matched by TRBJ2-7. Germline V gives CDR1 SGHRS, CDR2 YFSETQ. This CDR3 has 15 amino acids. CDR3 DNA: TGCGCCAGCAGCCCAGACAGGGGGGTCACCTACGAGCAGTACTTC. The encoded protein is CASSPDRGVTYEQYF.

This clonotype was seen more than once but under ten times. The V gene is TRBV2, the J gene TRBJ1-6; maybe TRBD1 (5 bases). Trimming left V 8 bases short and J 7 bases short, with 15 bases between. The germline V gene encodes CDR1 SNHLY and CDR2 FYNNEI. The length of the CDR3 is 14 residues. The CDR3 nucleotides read TGTGCCAGCGCAATTACGGACATGAATTCACCCCTCCACTTT. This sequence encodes CASAITDMNSPLHF.

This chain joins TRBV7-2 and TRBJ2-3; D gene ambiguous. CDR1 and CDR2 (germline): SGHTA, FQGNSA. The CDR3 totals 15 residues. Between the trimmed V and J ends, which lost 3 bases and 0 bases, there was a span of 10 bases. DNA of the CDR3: TGTGCCAGCAGCTTCTCGCGGATTAGCACAGATACGCAGTATTTT. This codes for CASSFSRISTDTQYF.

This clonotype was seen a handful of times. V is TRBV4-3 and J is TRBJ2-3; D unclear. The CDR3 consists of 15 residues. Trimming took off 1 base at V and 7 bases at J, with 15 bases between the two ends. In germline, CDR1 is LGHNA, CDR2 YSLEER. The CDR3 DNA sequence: TGCGCCAGCAGCCAAGGGAATGCGGCACTGAATACGCAGTATTTT. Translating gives CASSQGNAALNTQYF.

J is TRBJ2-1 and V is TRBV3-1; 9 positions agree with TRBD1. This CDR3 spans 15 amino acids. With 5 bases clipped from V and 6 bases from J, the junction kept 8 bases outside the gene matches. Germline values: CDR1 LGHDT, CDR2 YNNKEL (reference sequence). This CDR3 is CASSLGQGLSNEQFF. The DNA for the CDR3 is TGTGCCAGCAGCTTGGGACAGGGTTTATCCAATGAGCAGTTCTTC.

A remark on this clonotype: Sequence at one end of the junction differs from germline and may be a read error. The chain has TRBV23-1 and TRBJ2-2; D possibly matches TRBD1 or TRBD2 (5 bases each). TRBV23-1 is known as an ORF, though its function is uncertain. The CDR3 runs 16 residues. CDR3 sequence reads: CASSLRSGGNTGELVF. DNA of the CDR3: TGCGCCAGCAGTCTCAGAAGTGGGGGTAACACCGGGGAGCTGGTTTTT.

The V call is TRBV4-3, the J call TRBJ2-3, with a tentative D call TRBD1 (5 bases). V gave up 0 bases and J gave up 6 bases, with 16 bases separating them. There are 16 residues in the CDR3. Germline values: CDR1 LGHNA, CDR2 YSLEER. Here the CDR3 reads CASSQDPEGAKDTQYF. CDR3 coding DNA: TGCGCCAGCAGCCAAGATCCGGAAGGGGCGAAGGATACGCAGTATTTT.

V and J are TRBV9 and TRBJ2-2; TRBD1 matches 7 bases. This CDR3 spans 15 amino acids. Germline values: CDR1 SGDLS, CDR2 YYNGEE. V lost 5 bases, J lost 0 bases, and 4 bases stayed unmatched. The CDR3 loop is CASRWDSTNTGELFF. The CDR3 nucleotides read TGTGCCAGCAGGTGGGACAGCACGAACACCGGGGAGCTGTTTTTT.

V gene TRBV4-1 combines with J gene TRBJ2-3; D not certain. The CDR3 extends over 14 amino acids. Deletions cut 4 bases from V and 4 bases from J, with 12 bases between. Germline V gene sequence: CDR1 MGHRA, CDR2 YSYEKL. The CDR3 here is CASSPRSGPDTQYF. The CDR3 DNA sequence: TGCGCCAGCAGCCCGAGGTCAGGACCAGATACGCAGTATTTT.

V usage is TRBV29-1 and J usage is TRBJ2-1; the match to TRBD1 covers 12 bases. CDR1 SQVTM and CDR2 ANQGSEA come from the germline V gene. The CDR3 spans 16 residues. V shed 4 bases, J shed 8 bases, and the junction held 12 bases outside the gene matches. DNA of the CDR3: TGCAGCGTTGCCACGCCGGGACAGGGGGCCGAGGATGAGCAGTTCTTC. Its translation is CSVATPGQGAEDEQFF.

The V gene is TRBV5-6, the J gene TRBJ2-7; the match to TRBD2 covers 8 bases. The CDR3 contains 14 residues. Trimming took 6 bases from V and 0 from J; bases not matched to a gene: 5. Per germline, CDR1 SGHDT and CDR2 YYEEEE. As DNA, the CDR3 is TGTGCCAGCAACCGACTAGCGAACTCCTACGAGCAGTACTTC. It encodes CASNRLANSYEQYF.

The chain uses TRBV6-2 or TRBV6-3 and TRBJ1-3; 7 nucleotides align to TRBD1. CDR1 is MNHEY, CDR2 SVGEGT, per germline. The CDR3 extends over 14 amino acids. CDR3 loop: CACTTGSSGNTIYF. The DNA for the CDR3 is TGTGCTTGTACGACAGGGAGCTCTGGAAACACCATATATTTT.

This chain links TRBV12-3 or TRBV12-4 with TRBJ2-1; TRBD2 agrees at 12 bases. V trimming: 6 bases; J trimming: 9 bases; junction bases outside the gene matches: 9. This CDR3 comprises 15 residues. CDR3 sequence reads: CASRPGLAGSPEQFF. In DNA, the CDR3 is TGTGCCAGCAGACCCGGACTAGCGGGGAGTCCTGAGCAGTTCTTC.

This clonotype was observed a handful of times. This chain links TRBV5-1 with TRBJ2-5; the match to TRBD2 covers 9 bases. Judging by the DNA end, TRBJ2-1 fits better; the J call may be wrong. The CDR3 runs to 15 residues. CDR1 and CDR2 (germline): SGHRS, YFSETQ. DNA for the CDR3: TGCGCCAGCAGCACCTCTAGCGGGGCCTACAATGAGCAGTTCTTC. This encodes CASSTSSGAYNEQFF.

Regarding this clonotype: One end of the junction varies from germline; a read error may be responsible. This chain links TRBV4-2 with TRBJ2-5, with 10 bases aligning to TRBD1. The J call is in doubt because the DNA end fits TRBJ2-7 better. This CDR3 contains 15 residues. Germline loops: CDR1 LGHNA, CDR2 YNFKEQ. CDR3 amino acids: CTSSQGDRGQYEQYF. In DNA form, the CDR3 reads TGTACCAGCAGCCAAGGAGACAGGGGGCAGTACGAGCAGTACTTC.

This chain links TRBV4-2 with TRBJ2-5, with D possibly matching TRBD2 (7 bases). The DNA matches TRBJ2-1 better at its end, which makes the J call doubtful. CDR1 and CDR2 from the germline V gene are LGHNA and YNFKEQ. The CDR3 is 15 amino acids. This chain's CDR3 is CASSLTGGQIHEQFF. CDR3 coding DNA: TGTGCCAGCAGCCTCACGGGGGGCCAAATCCATGAGCAGTTCTTC.